Listed here are 13 T cell receptor beta chains from one sample, sequenced in a study of T cells in Graves' hyperthyroidism and ophthalmopathy. RNA transcripts were the template for amplifying TCR beta CDR3 regions. First-round RT-PCR with HTBI primers amplified the TCR CDR3 region. TCRdb analysed the multiplex PCR reads with MiXCR anew, one entry per CDR3 protein. This table holds roughly 500,000 distinct CDR3 sequences, roughly 50% found once. Input material: peripheral blood or thyroid tissue (not recorded which). These receptors all stem from an adult woman with Graves' disease, either hyperthyroidism or ophthalmopathy (not recorded which).

The chain employs TRBV14 and TRBJ1-2; no clear D. The CDR3 covers 15 residues. Germline loops: CDR1 SGHDN, CDR2 FVKESK. V was cut by 7 bases and J by 3 bases, with 18 bases left in between. CDR3 protein: CASTLLGVGDYGYTF. DNA for the CDR3: TGTGCCAGCACCCTGCTCGGCGTCGGTGACTATGGCTACACCTTC.

The rearrangement uses TRBV5-4 and TRBJ2-7; TRBD2 agrees at 11 bases. The CDR3 spans 17 residues. V was pared by 0 bases and J by 4 bases, with 9 bases of the junction left unmatched. The V gene's germline CDR1 is SGHNT and CDR2 YYREEE (reference sequence). The DNA for the CDR3 is TGTGCCAGCAGCTTGGCCGGCCTAGCGGGGGGTCGGTACGAGCAGTACTTC. Translation gives CASSLAGLAGGRYEQYF.

This clonotype has a count of ten or more. This chain joins TRBV5-8 and TRBJ1-4, with D possibly TRBD1 on 6 matching bases. The V end lost 10 bases, the J end lost 10 bases, and 17 bases lay between the germline ends. This CDR3 is 12 amino acids long. Per germline, CDR1 SGHTS and CDR2 YDEGEE. Here the CDR3 reads CAGRRGAGKLFF. CDR3 nucleotides: TGTGCCGGACGGCGGGGGGCAGGAAAACTGTTTTTT.

The chain employs TRBV5-4 and TRBJ2-7, with D possibly called TRBD1 or TRBD2 (5 bases each). The V gene's germline CDR1 is SGHNT and CDR2 YYREEE (reference sequence). This CDR3 comprises 13 residues. V lost 4 bases and J lost 5, with 13 bases in between. The CDR3 protein is CASSREGSHEQYF. CDR3 DNA: TGTGCCAGCAGCCGAGAGGGGTCCCACGAGCAGTACTTC.

This clonotype was counted at least ten times. The chain couples TRBV20-1 to TRBJ1-1, with D unresolved. CDR3 length equals 14 residues. Trimming removed 1 base at V and 1 base at J, with 10 bases between. Looked up from germline, CDR1 is DFQATT and CDR2 is SNEGSKA (reference sequence). The CDR3 sequence: CSARVGGTNTEAFF. For the CDR3, the DNA is TGCAGTGCTAGAGTGGGCGGAACGAACACTGAAGCTTTCTTT.

This clonotype was picked up many times. This chain connects TRBV10-3 to TRBJ1-1, with D tentatively TRBD1 (6 bases). The V gene's germline CDR1 is ENHRY and CDR2 SYGVKD. CDR3 length equals 14 residues. The V gene lost 6 bases and the J gene lost 3 bases, with 14 bases spanning the gap. DNA for the CDR3: TGTGCCATCAGAGGGGGAAGGGTGGACACTGAAGCTTTCTTT. Protein sequence: CAIRGGRVDTEAFF.

The chain joins TRBV5-1 to TRBJ1-2; 9 bases line up with TRBD1. The CDR3 covers 16 residues. Germline-derived CDR1 and CDR2 are SGHRS and YFSETQ. After removal of 4 bases from V and 2 bases from J, the junction contained 9 bases not matched to a gene. The DNA of the CDR3 is TGCGCCAGCAGCCAAACGGGGGACAGGGTGAACTATGGCTACACCTTC. Protein product: CASSQTGDRVNYGYTF.

This clonotype was observed many times. The genes are TRBV11-2 and TRBJ2-7, with TRBD1 identical over 10 bases. Germline V CDR1 and CDR2: SGHAT, FQNNGV. V lost 3 bases, J lost 4 bases, and 6 bases stayed unmatched. The CDR3 spans 15 residues. CDR3 nucleotides: TGTGCCAGCAGCTTGGGACAGGGGAGTTCGTACGAGCAGTACTTC. Protein product: CASSLGQGSSYEQYF.

This clonotype has a count of ten or more. This sequence joins TRBV10-2 and TRBJ1-5, with 8 bases fitting TRBD1. The CDR3 is 17 residues long. CDR1 and CDR2 from the germline V gene are WSHSY and SAAADI. With 0 bases clipped from V and 0 bases from J, the junction kept 4 bases outside the gene matches. This CDR3 reads CASSESGGQDSNQPQHF. CDR3 nucleotide sequence: TGCGCCAGCAGTGAGTCGGGGGGACAGGATAGCAATCAGCCCCAGCATTTT.

This clonotype was counted at least ten times. The V call is TRBV12-5, the J call TRBJ1-5; D not certain. In germline, CDR1 is LGHNT, CDR2 FRNRAP. The CDR3 runs 10 residues. The V end lost 7 bases, the J end lost 9 bases, and 7 bases lay between the germline ends. The CDR3 sequence: CASARGPQHF. For the CDR3, the DNA is TGTGCTAGTGCCCGTGGGCCCCAGCATTTT.

The V gene is TRBV20-1, the J gene TRBJ1-6, with unresolved D. The length of the CDR3 is 14 residues. The germline CDR1 and CDR2 sequences are DFQATT and SNEGSKA (reference sequence). V lost 6 bases and J 6 bases, leaving 15 bases between the germline ends. The CDR3 DNA reads as TGCAGTGCCTGGAGCCGCGAGCTTAATTCACCCCTCCACTTT. Translating it yields CSAWSRELNSPLHF.

This clonotype was recorded at least ten times. J is TRBJ2-7 and V is TRBV20-1; D is uncertain. The germline V and J ends were trimmed by 6 bases and 0 bases, with 12 bases remaining between them. There are 13 residues in the CDR3. The V gene's germline CDR1 is DFQATT and CDR2 SNEGSKA (reference sequence). CDR3 sequence: CSARSTFSYEQYF. CDR3 sequence (DNA): TGCAGTGCCAGGTCTACCTTCTCCTACGAGCAGTACTTC.

This clonotype was seen many times. The CDR3 sequence is CASSLRVGGVTGELFF. The DNA for the CDR3 is TGCGCCAGCAGCTTGAGAGTGGGAGGAGTGACCGGGGAGCTGTTTTTT. The chain employs TRBV5-1 and TRBJ2-2; a possible D gene is TRBD2 (6 bases). Germline V gives CDR1 SGHRS, CDR2 YFSETQ. The CDR3 has 16 amino acids. The germline V and J ends were trimmed by 1 base and 5 bases, with 15 bases remaining between them. The whole variable domain, remainder taken from reference TRBV5-1 and TRBJ2-2, is KAGVTQTPRYLIKTRGQQVTLSCSPISGHRSVSWYQQTPGQGLQFLFEYFSETQRNKGNFPGRFSGRQFSNSRSEMNVSTLELGDSALYLCASSLRVGGVTGELFFGEGSRLTVL.